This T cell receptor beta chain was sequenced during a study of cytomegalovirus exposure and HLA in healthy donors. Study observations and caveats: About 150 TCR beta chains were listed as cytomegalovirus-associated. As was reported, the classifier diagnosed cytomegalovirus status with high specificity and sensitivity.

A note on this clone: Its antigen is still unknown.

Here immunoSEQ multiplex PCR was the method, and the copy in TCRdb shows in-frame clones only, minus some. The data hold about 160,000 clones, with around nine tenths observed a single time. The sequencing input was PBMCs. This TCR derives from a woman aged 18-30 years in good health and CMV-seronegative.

The CDR3 here is CASRGGTFKFNQPQHF. In nucleotides, the CDR3 is TGTGCCAGTAGGGGGGGGACATTCAAATTTAATCAGCCCCAGCATTTT. The chain couples TRBV19 to TRBJ1-5, with TRBD1 as a possible D gene (6 bases). This CDR3 comprises 16 residues. Trimming cost V 6 bases and J 4 bases, with 19 bases left between them. The germline V gene encodes CDR1 LNHDA and CDR2 SQIVND (reference sequence).